The 7 T cell receptor beta chains reported below all come from one sample, sequenced in a study of human T cells and chemical hapten exposure. TCRdb passed the RACE reads through MiXCR, listing each CDR3 protein once. The table records 360,000 or so distinct CDR3 sequences, about 6% of them present only once. Noted time point: patch test 2, 6 weeks after DPC sensitization. The treatment: therapeutic diphenylcyclopropenone sensitization with weekly scalp DPC. The source was whole blood, collected in connection with sensitization to the hapten diphenylcyclopropenone (DPC). These receptors all stem from a woman aged 18-35 years with alopecia areata. Some clones in this sample may be carry-over from other donors' samples.

This clonotype was seen ten or more times. The genes are TRBV6-6 and TRBJ2-3, with 8 bases matching TRBD2. CDR3 length: 13 amino acids. Germline trimming cut 10 bases from V and 0 bases from J; bases unmatched to any gene: 3. The germline gives CDR1 MNHNY, CDR2 SVGAGI (reference sequence). The CDR3 bases are TGTGCCACGGGGGGGACTAGCACAGATACGCAGTATTTT. It yields the protein CATGGTSTDTQYF.

This clonotype was counted many times. The rearrangement links TRBV18 to TRBJ1-4; 11 nucleotides line up with TRBD1. Germline CDR1 and CDR2: KGHSH and LQKENI. The CDR3 has 15 residues. V dropped 5 bases and J dropped 3; count of bases not matched to a gene: 2. CDR3: CASSRTGGSNEKLFF. The DNA for the CDR3 is TGTGCCAGCTCAAGGACAGGGGGCTCTAATGAAAAACTGTTTTTT. Full variable domain (outside the CDR3, taken from reference TRBV18 and TRBJ1-4): NAGVMQNPRHLVRRRGQEARLRCSPMKGHSHVYWYRQLPEEGLKFMVYLQKENIIDESGMPKERFSAEFPKEGPSILRIQQVVRGDSAAYFCASSRTGGSNEKLFFGSGTQLSVL.

This clonotype was recorded a few times. The chain carries TRBV5-1 and TRBJ2-2; no clear D. V lost 5 bases and J lost 0, with 11 bases in between. CDR3 length equals 15 residues. CDR1 and CDR2 from the germline V gene are SGHRS and YFSETQ. The CDR3 sequence: CASRSDSANTGELFF. CDR3 sequence (DNA): TGCGCCAGCAGATCCGATTCCGCGAACACCGGGGAGCTGTTTTTT.

This clonotype was recorded a few times. This rearrangement joins TRBV20-1 to TRBJ1-5; TRBD1 agrees at 9 bases. Germline loops: CDR1 DFQATT, CDR2 SNEGSKA (reference sequence). V lost 5 bases and J lost 7; bases outside the gene matches: 6. This CDR3 contains 13 residues. CDR3 coding DNA: TGCAGTGCTGGGACAGGGCGGGGACAGCCCCAGCATTTT. It is translated as CSAGTGRGQPQHF.

In this sample, this clonotype turned up a few times. The J gene is TRBJ2-3, the V gene TRBV5-1, with 9 bases fitting TRBD1. Trimming at V came to 6 bases and at J to 1 base, leaving 6 bases not matched to a gene. The CDR3 runs to 15 residues. The germline V gene has CDR1 SGHRS and CDR2 YFSETQ. The DNA of the CDR3 is TGCGCCAGCACCAAAACAGGGGGCGGCACAGATACGCAGTATTTT. Translation: CASTKTGGGTDTQYF.

This clonotype was detected a few times. The chain has TRBV9 and TRBJ2-3; D perhaps matches TRBD1 (6 bases). Trimming shortened V by 2 bases and J by 2 bases, and 9 bases separated the two germline ends. This CDR3 is built from 14 residues. Germline assignment: CDR1 SGDLS and CDR2 YYNGEE. This chain's CDR3 is CASSVQGHTDTQYF. The CDR3 nucleotides read TGTGCCAGCAGCGTTCAGGGGCACACAGATACGCAGTATTTT.

This chain links TRBV5-1 with TRBJ1-1; D gene ambiguous. Trimming shortened V by 4 bases and J by 1 base, and 8 bases separated the two germline ends. Germline V gene sequence: CDR1 SGHRS, CDR2 YFSETQ. This CDR3 comprises 13 residues. The CDR3 loop is CASSNTANTEAFF. The CDR3 DNA is TGCGCCAGCAGCAATACAGCGAACACTGAAGCTTTCTTT.